This TCR beta chain was recorded in a study of T cell responses to AZD1222 COVID-19 vaccine. Libraries were prepared by immunoSEQ multiplex PCR; TCRdb keeps only in-frame clonotypes and omits some of them. The repertoire has around 150,000 clones, 90% to 95% of them found once; the top ten carry 5%. The sequenced sample was peripheral blood, obtained on day 0 of AZD1222 vaccination. The receptor was isolated from an adult in good health.

CDR3 sequence (DNA): TGCAGCGTTGGCGGGGGACAGGGGGCCGAGACGGCTTTCTTT. Amino acid sequence: CSVGGGQGAETAFF. The chain couples TRBV29-1 to TRBJ1-1; 12 bases are shared with TRBD1. CDR3 length: 14 residues. Germline values: CDR1 SQVTM, CDR2 ANQGSEA. The J segment lost 11 bases and the V segment lost 4 bases, leaving 11 bases of the junction unmatched.